This T cell receptor (beta chain) originates from a study of blood T cell repertoires in COVID-19. Study summary: The United States, Italy and Spain were the sources of the acute and convalescent COVID-19 samples. PBMCs, B-cell-depleted T cells, or T cells provided the cDNA or gDNA that made up the material.

As originally analysed: Reference gene primer amplification in the assay estimated nucleated cell counts. Sequencing was performed with immunoSEQ multiplex PCR; in TCRdb, only in-frame clones are kept and a portion is missing. V, J and clone size derive from that table, while D and trimming were established from the DNA sequence. The sample consists of under 250,000 clones, 86% of them appearing once. Sequencing used peripheral blood. The clonotype comes from a woman aged 60 to 75 who had recovered from COVID-19.

This CDR3 reads CASCSIQAETQYF. CDR3 nucleotide sequence: TGTGCCAGCTGCAGTATTCAGGCAGAGACCCAGTACTTC. The chain employs TRBV18 and TRBJ2-5; D remains unclear. The V end was cut by 7 bases, the J end by 4 bases, with 13 bases between. The CDR3 sequence is 13 residues long. Germline CDR1 and CDR2: KGHSH and LQKENI.